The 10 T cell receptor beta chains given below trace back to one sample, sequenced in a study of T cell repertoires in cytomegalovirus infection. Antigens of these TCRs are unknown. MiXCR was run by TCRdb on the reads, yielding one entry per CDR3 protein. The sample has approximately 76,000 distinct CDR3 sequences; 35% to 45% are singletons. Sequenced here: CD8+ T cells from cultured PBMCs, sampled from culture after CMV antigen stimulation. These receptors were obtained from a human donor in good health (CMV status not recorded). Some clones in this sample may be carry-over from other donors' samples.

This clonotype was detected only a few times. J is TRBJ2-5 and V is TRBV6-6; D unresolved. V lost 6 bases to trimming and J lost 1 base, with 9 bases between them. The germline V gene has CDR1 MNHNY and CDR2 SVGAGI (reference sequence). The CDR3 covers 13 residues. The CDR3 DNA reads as TGTGCCAGCAGCCCTATGGGCCAAGAGACCCAGTACTTC. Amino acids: CASSPMGQETQYF.

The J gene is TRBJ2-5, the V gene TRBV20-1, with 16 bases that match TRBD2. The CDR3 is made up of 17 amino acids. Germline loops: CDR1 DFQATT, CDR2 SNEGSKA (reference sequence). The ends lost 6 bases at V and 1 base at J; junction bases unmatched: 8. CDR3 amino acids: CSAKTGLAGGPQETQYF. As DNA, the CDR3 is TGCAGTGCAAAAACGGGACTAGCGGGGGGGCCCCAAGAGACCCAGTACTTC.

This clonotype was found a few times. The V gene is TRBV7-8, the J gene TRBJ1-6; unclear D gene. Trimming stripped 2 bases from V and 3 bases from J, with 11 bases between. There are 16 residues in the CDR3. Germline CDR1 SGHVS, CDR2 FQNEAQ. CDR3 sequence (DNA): TGTGCCAGCAGCTTATCTGGGGAACACTATAATTCACCCCTCCACTTT. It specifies CASSLSGEHYNSPLHF. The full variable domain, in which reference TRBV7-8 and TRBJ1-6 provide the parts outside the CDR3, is GAGVSQSPRYKVAKRGQDVALRCDPISGHVSLFWYQQALGQGPEFLTYFQNEAQLDKSGLPSDRFFAERPEGSVSTLKIQRTQQEDSAVYLCASSLSGEHYNSPLHFGNGTRLTVT.

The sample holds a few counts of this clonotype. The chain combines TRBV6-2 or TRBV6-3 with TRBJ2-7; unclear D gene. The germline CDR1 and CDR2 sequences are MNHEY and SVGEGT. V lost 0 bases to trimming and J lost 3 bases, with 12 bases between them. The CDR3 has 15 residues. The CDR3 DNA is TGTGCCAGCAGTTACTCCCCCAGAAATTTCTACGAGCAGTACTTC. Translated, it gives CASSYSPRNFYEQYF.

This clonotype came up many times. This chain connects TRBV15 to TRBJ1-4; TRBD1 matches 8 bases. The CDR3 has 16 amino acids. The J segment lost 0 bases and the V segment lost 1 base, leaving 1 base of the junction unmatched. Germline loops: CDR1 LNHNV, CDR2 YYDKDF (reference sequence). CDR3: CATSRVTGATNEKLFF. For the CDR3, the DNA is TGTGCCACCAGCAGAGTGACAGGGGCAACTAATGAAAAACTGTTTTTT.

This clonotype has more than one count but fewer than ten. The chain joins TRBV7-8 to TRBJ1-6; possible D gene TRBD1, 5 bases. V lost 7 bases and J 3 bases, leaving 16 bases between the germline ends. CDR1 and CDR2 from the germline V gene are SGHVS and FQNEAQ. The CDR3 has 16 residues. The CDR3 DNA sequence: TGTGCCAGCACAATGGGGGGACTAGTCTATAATTCACCCCTCCACTTT. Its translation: CASTMGGLVYNSPLHF.

As DNA, the CDR3 is TGTGCCAGCAGCTCCTCCGGGACAGAGTTATACGAGCAGTACTTC. This gives the protein CASSSSGTELYEQYF. J is TRBJ2-7 and V is TRBV7-9, with 7 bases matching TRBD1. Germline trimming cut 4 bases from V and 4 bases from J; bases unmatched to any gene: 10. Germline V gene data show CDR1 as SEHNR and CDR2 as FQNEAQ (reference sequence). The CDR3 is made up of 15 amino acids. Full variable domain (missing parts from reference TRBV7-9 and TRBJ2-7): DTGVSQNPRHKITKRGQNVTFRCDPISEHNRLYWYRQTLGQGPEFLTYFQNEAQLEKSRLLSDRFSAERPKGSFSTLEIQRTEQGDSAMYLCASSSSGTELYEQYFGPGTRLTVT.

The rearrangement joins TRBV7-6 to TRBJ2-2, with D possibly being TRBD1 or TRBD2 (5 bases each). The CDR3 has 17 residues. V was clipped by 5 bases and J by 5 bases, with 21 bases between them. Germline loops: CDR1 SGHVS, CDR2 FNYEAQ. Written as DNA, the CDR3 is TGTGCCAGCAGCCCACGACCTCCCCGAGGGGAAACCGGGGAGCTGTTTTTT. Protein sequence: CASSPRPPRGETGELFF.

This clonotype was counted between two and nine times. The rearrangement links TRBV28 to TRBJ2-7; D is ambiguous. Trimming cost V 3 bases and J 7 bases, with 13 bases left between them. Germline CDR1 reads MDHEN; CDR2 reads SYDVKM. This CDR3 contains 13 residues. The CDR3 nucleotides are TGTGCCAGCAGTTTGGCAGAGAAGGGAGAGCAGTACTTC. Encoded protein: CASSLAEKGEQYF. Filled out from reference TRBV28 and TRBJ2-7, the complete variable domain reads DVKVTQSSRYLVKRTGEKVFLECVQDMDHENMFWYRQDPGLGLRLIYFSYDVKMKEKGDIPEGYSVSREKKERFSLILESASTNQTSMYLCASSLAEKGEQYFGPGTRLTVT.

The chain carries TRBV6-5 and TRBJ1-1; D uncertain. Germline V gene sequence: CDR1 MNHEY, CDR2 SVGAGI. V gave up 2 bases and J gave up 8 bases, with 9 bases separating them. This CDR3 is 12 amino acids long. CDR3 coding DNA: TGTGCCAGCAGTTACCTTTCCGGGGAAGCTTTCTTT. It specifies CASSYLSGEAFF.